The 10 T cell receptor beta chains given below trace back to one sample, sequenced in a study of T-cell memory formation after mild COVID-19. MiXCR, run by TCRdb on the 5' RACE reads, gives a single entry per CDR3 protein. The data show some 110,000 distinct CDR3 sequences, over 10% seen once. The sample taken for sequencing was PBMCs or a T cell subset sorted from them (not recorded which). The receptors here all came from an adult woman who had mild COVID-19 (a few samples of this study predate the infection). Cell type and time point are not known.

Ten or more counts support this clonotype. This chain links TRBV4-3 with TRBJ2-1; TRBD2 might be the D (6 bases). The V and J ends lost 7 bases and 0 bases respectively, with 13 bases between them. The CDR3 has 15 amino acids. Germline V gives CDR1 LGHNA, CDR2 YSLEER. The CDR3 loop reads CASKIAVSSYNEQFF. The CDR3 bases are TGCGCCAGCAAGATAGCGGTTAGCTCCTACAATGAGCAGTTCTTC.

By sample fraction, this clonotype is medium-sized. J is TRBJ2-7 and V is TRBV7-6, with 9 positions matching TRBD1. Germline V gene data show CDR1 as SGHVS and CDR2 as FNYEAQ. V dropped 3 bases and J dropped 2; count of bases not matched to a gene: 5. The length of the CDR3 is 15 residues. The DNA of the CDR3 is TGTGCCAGCAGCTTCGGGACAGGGCTAACCTACGAGCAGTACTTC. It yields the protein CASSFGTGLTYEQYF.

The gene calls are TRBV27 and TRBJ1-5; no firm D call. Germline V gene sequence: CDR1 MNHEY, CDR2 SMNVEV (reference sequence). CDR3 length: 14 amino acids. The V end was cut by 5 bases, the J end by 3 bases, with 11 bases between. The CDR3, as DNA: TGTGCCAGCAGTCCCTGGTCCGTCAATCAGCCCCAGCATTTT. Translated: CASSPWSVNQPQHF.

J is TRBJ2-1 and V is TRBV3-1, with 9 nucleotides matching TRBD1. Germline V gene data show CDR1 as LGHDT and CDR2 as YNNKEL (reference sequence). The CDR3 covers 15 residues. V lost 2 bases and J lost 8; bases outside the gene matches: 7. CDR3 nucleotide sequence: TGTGCCAGCAGCCAATTCCGGGACAGGGAATATGAGCAGTTCTTC. Encoded protein: CASSQFRDREYEQFF.

This clonotype came up many times. J is TRBJ2-7 and V is TRBV3-1; TRBD2 aligns across 10 bases. With 4 bases clipped from V and 3 bases from J, the junction kept 3 bases outside the gene matches. Germline values: CDR1 LGHDT, CDR2 YNNKEL (reference sequence). The CDR3 sequence is 14 residues long. The CDR3 coding sequence is TGTGCCAGCAGCCCTCTAGCGGGAGACTACGAGCAGTACTTC. It yields the protein CASSPLAGDYEQYF.

In this sample, this clonotype turned up a few times. The chain combines TRBV15 with TRBJ2-4, with D possibly TRBD1 on 6 matching bases. V was trimmed by 6 bases and J by 3 bases, leaving 18 bases between them. CDR1 is LNHNV and CDR2 is YYDKDF in the germline V gene (reference sequence). The CDR3 has 16 amino acids. The CDR3 sequence: CATRTTGEGDKNIQYF. In DNA, the CDR3 is TGTGCCACCAGGACGACAGGCGAAGGTGACAAAAACATTCAGTACTTC.

The rearrangement links TRBV7-7 to TRBJ2-2; TRBD1 matches at 8 bases. The CDR3 is made up of 16 amino acids. Germline CDR1 reads SSHAT; CDR2 reads FNYEAQ (reference sequence). The CDR3 nucleotides read TGTGCTAGCCGCTTGGGGCAGGGGGCAAAGACCGGGGAGCTGTTTTTT. This translates into CASRLGQGAKTGELFF.

In this sample, this clonotype turned up a few times. This chain links TRBV11-1 with TRBJ2-1; no definite D call. The CDR3 totals 14 residues. The V end was cut by 5 bases, the J end by 6 bases, with 14 bases between. Germline V CDR1 and CDR2: SGHAT, FQDESV (reference sequence). The CDR3 loop is CASSQFDGVNEQFF. The CDR3 bases are TGTGCCAGCAGCCAGTTTGATGGGGTCAATGAGCAGTTCTTC. Variable domain in full (rest from reference TRBV11-1 and TRBJ2-1): EAEVAQSPRYKITEKSQAVAFWCDPISGHATLYWYRQILGQGPELLVQFQDESVVDDSQLPKDRFSAERLKGVDSTLKIQPAELGDSAMYLCASSQFDGVNEQFFGPGTRLTVL.

This clonotype has at least ten counts. The V and J genes are TRBV7-6 and TRBJ2-1, with a possible D match to TRBD1 (6 bases). The germline V and J ends were trimmed by 1 base and 8 bases, with 15 bases remaining between them. CDR3 length equals 15 residues. From germline, CDR1 is SGHVS and CDR2 FNYEAQ. CDR3 DNA: TGTGCCAGCAGCTTAGGATCTTTCAGGGGTGATGAGCAGTTCTTC. Translation gives CASSLGSFRGDEQFF.

The chain uses TRBV5-1 and TRBJ2-3; 8 bases agree with TRBD2. Germline CDR1 reads SGHRS; CDR2 reads YFSETQ. V trimming: 3 bases; J trimming: 6 bases; junction bases outside the gene matches: 15. The CDR3 contains 17 residues. CDR3 nucleotides: TGCGCCAGCAGCTCCTCTCCCGCAGCGGGAGTAAGCGATACGCAGTATTTT. Its protein product is CASSSSPAAGVSDTQYF.